The 18 T cell receptor beta chains below all came from one sample that was sequenced in a study of blood T cell repertoires in COVID-19. Clones were read by immunoSEQ multiplex PCR, and TCRdb kept only the in-frame ones, dropping some. Here the sample spans 200,000 to 250,000 clones, around 87% being singletons. The source material was PBMCs or T cells enriched from blood (not recorded which). All receptors come from a man aged 30 to 45 in a cohort exposed to, infected with or recovered from COVID-19 (not recorded which).

The CDR3 here is CASSGLAANVLTF. Written as DNA, the CDR3 is TGTGCCAGTTCGGGACTAGCGGCCAACGTCCTGACTTTC. V is TRBV19 and J is TRBJ2-6; 9 bases fit TRBD2. J lost 6 bases, V lost 8 bases, and 2 bases had no gene match. This CDR3 is built from 13 residues. Per the germline V gene, CDR1 is LNHDA and CDR2 is SQIVND (reference sequence).

This chain links TRBV14 with TRBJ2-7, with D uncertain. The CDR3 consists of 15 residues. Trimming shortened V by 1 base and J by 3 bases, and 13 bases separated the two germline ends. Germline loops: CDR1 SGHDN, CDR2 FVKESK. Written as DNA, the CDR3 is TGTGCCAGCAGCCAAGGACCACAGTCTTACTACGAGCAGTACTTC. Encoded protein: CASSQGPQSYYEQYF.

The chain has TRBV28 and TRBJ1-5; 7 bases align to TRBD1. V was clipped by 6 bases and J by 0 bases; unmatched bases: 8. The germline gives CDR1 MDHEN, CDR2 SYDVKM. The CDR3 totals 16 residues. CDR3 nucleotides: TGTGCCAGCAGGACAGGGAACGGGGATAGCAATCAGCCCCAGCATTTT. It translates to CASRTGNGDSNQPQHF.

The chain is built from TRBV15 and TRBJ2-7, with 7 nucleotides matching TRBD2. The CDR3 has 16 amino acids. The germline V gene encodes CDR1 LNHNV and CDR2 YYDKDF (reference sequence). V shed 0 bases and J 2 bases; nucleotides not matched to a gene: 7. Here the CDR3 reads CATSRDQPSGAYEQYF. The CDR3 nucleotides are TGTGCCACCAGCAGAGATCAGCCTAGCGGCGCCTACGAGCAGTACTTC.

The chain couples TRBV2 to TRBJ2-1, with TRBD2 identical over 9 bases. Germline V gives CDR1 SNHLY, CDR2 FYNNEI. V lost 6 bases, J lost 1 base, and 4 bases stayed unmatched. The CDR3 loop spans 15 amino acids. The CDR3 DNA reads as TGTGCCAGCAGGGGACTAGCTGGATCCTACAATGAGCAGTTCTTC. Translated, it gives CASRGLAGSYNEQFF.

This chain links TRBV3-1 (or the pseudogene TRBV3-2) with TRBJ1-2; D is perhaps TRBD1 (5 bases). Between the trimmed V and J ends, which lost 3 bases and 4 bases, there was a span of 15 bases. The germline V gene encodes CDR1 LGHDT and CDR2 YNNKEL (reference sequence). The CDR3 extends over 15 amino acids. DNA for the CDR3: TGTGCCAGCAGCCAGGCCACGGGGGGTGGCTATGGCTACACCTTC. Translating gives CASSQATGGGYGYTF.

A few counts support this clone. The chain combines TRBV7-2 with TRBJ1-6; 10 bases line up with TRBD1. V trimming: 5 bases; J trimming: 7 bases; junction bases outside the gene matches: 5. CDR3 size: 15 residues. The germline CDR1 and CDR2 sequences are SGHTA and FQGNSA. CDR3 nucleotides: TGTGCCAGCAGCGTTTGGACAGGGGGGAATTCACCCCTCCACTTT. Translating gives CASSVWTGGNSPLHF.

The chain employs TRBV24-1 and TRBJ2-2; a weak D match, TRBD1 (6 bases). CDR3 length: 16 residues. CDR1 KGHDR and CDR2 SFDVKD come from the germline V gene. Trimming took 4 bases from V and 0 from J, leaving 11 bases between them. The CDR3 region is CATSDQDRPNTGELFF. CDR3 DNA sequence: TGTGCCACCAGTGACCAGGACAGACCGAACACCGGGGAGCTGTTTTTT.

The CDR3 here is CASSPNRNHEQYF. Written as DNA, the CDR3 is TGTGCCAGCAGTCCTAACAGGAACCACGAGCAGTACTTC. The rearrangement links TRBV12-3 or TRBV12-4 to TRBJ2-7; possibly TRBD1 for D (5 bases). Deletions cut 5 bases from V and 5 bases from J, with 13 bases between. The CDR3 has 13 residues.

The chain has TRBV29-1 and TRBJ2-1, with TRBD2 identical over 7 bases. The length of the CDR3 is 13 residues. V shed 6 bases, J shed 9 bases, and the junction held 11 bases outside the gene matches. Looked up from germline, CDR1 is SQVTM and CDR2 is ANQGSEA. DNA for the CDR3: TGCAGCGTCCCTAGCGGTCTCAGAGGTGAGCAGTTCTTC. Its protein is CSVPSGLRGEQFF.

The chain carries TRBV29-1 and TRBJ2-7; TRBD1 matches 9 bases. The CDR3 contains 14 residues. Trimming took 0 bases from V and 3 from J; bases not matched to a gene: 3. Germline V CDR1 and CDR2: SQVTM, ANQGSEA. The DNA for the CDR3 is TGCAGCGTTGAAGATGGGACAGGGAGCTACGAGCAGTACTTC. Translation: CSVEDGTGSYEQYF.

The V gene is TRBV11-2, the J gene TRBJ2-3, with D possibly TRBD1 on 6 matching bases. The ends were cut back, 5 bases at V and 2 bases at J, with 17 bases in the middle. The CDR3 spans 16 residues. The germline V gene encodes CDR1 SGHAT and CDR2 FQNNGV. The CDR3 region is CASSGDLTGTTDTQYF. The CDR3 DNA reads TGTGCCAGCAGCGGGGACCTGACAGGCACCACAGATACGCAGTATTTT.

V gene TRBV6-5 combines with J gene TRBJ2-2; possible D gene TRBD2, 6 bases. Germline CDR1 reads MNHEY; CDR2 reads SVGAGI. Trimming stripped 6 bases from V and 4 bases from J, with 15 bases between. This CDR3 region has 15 residues. Here the CDR3 DNA reads TGTGCCAGCAGCCTCGGGGGTTGGGGCACCGGGGAGCTGTTTTTT. Its protein product is CASSLGGWGTGELFF.

The chain combines TRBV5-5 with TRBJ2-3, with 7 nucleotides matching TRBD2. From germline, CDR1 is SGHKS and CDR2 YYEKEE (reference sequence). This CDR3 contains 16 residues. Unmatched junction bases numbered 11, after V lost 5 bases and J lost 2 bases. Written as DNA, the CDR3 is TGTGCCAGCAGATCCGAACCGGGACTATCCACAGATACGCAGTATTTT. Translated, it gives CASRSEPGLSTDTQYF.

This chain joins TRBV24-1 and TRBJ2-7, with 8 bases aligning to TRBD1. CDR3 length: 17 residues. Per germline, CDR1 KGHDR and CDR2 SFDVKD. V gave up 4 bases and J gave up 6 bases; unmatched junction bases: 16. The DNA of the CDR3 is TGTGCCACCAGTGAACACCCCCAGGGGGCGCGATCAATCGAGCAGTACTTC. It specifies CATSEHPQGARSIEQYF.

The chain combines TRBV14 with TRBJ2-7; 7 bases match TRBD1. The CDR3 is 14 residues long. Germline values: CDR1 SGHDN, CDR2 FVKESK. The V segment lost 4 bases and the J segment 5 bases; nucleotides outside the gene matches: 8. In DNA form, the CDR3 reads TGTGCCAGCAGCCTTCAGACAGGGTATGACGAGCAGTACTTC. The encoded protein is CASSLQTGYDEQYF.

The CDR3 protein is CASSIEQGTRFF. The CDR3 nucleotides are TGCGCCAGCAGCATCGAACAGGGGACCCGGTTCTTC. The V gene is TRBV5-1, the J gene TRBJ2-1; 7 bases line up with TRBD1. This CDR3 is built from 12 residues. The germline V gene encodes CDR1 SGHRS and CDR2 YFSETQ. V dropped 4 bases and J dropped 15; count of bases not matched to a gene: 10.

This clone has only a few counts. The rearrangement uses TRBV28 and TRBJ1-5; D not certain. Between the trimmed V and J ends, which lost 8 bases and 0 bases, there was a span of 11 bases. Germline assignment: CDR1 MDHEN and CDR2 SYDVKM. This CDR3 has 14 amino acids. Written as DNA, the CDR3 is TGTGCCAGCGGGGAGGGATATAGCAATCAGCCCCAGCATTTT. This gives the protein CASGEGYSNQPQHF.